This T cell receptor beta chain is drawn from a study of T cell responses to AZD1222 COVID-19 vaccine. As to this clone: Antigen: not known.

Study-wide results and caveats: Spike-specific TCR breadth and depth both grew after two AZD1222 doses.

Deletions cut 3 bases from V and 1 base from J, with 9 bases between. This CDR3 spans 15 amino acids. In germline, CDR1 is MRHNA, CDR2 SNTAGT. Method: immunoSEQ multiplex PCR; TCRdb's copy keeps in-frame clones and lacks some. Of about 120,000 clones in the sample, 80% to 90% are singletons; the top ten hold over 12%. The source material was peripheral blood, sampled 28 days after the second AZD1222 dose. The chain recombines TRBV6-4 with TRBJ2-2; TRBD2 is a possible D gene (5 bases). The TCR sequence derives from an adult who received the AZD1222 COVID-19 vaccine. The CDR3 bases are TGTGCCAGCAGTGAGCACGGGGAGAACACCGGGGAGCTGTTTTTT. Translated: CASSEHGENTGELFF.